The clone carrying this T cell receptor (beta chain) occurred many times. No antigen is known for it. The data belong to a study of CD8 T cells in ankylosing spondylitis. Study-wide results and caveats: From matched ankylosing spondylitis synovial fluid, disease-linked clones were reportedly recovered at significantly enriched levels. Seemingly distinctive of ankylosing spondylitis blood was a TCR beta motif formed by eight highly homologous variants.

The CDR3 loop spans 19 amino acids. Germline V gene data show CDR1 as SGHVS and CDR2 as FQNEAQ. Losses at the gene ends were 2 bases for V and 6 bases for J; bases not matched to a gene: 18. Researchers built TCR beta libraries using quantitative 5'-RACE with molecular barcodes. TCRdb independently ran MiXCR on the 5' RACE reads; one entry per CDR3 protein. The sample has about 160,000 distinct CDR3 sequences; approximately 44% are singletons. The sample taken for sequencing was synovial fluid, either unsorted or a sorted T cell fraction (not recorded which). This clonotype was sampled from a male donor with ankylosing spondylitis. The J gene is TRBJ2-3, the V gene TRBV7-8; 9 bases agree with TRBD2. CDR3 sequence reads: CASSLSTPSGVYESDTQYF. In DNA, the CDR3 is TGTGCCAGCAGCTTAAGTACTCCTAGCGGGGTGTATGAGTCGGATACGCAGTATTTT.